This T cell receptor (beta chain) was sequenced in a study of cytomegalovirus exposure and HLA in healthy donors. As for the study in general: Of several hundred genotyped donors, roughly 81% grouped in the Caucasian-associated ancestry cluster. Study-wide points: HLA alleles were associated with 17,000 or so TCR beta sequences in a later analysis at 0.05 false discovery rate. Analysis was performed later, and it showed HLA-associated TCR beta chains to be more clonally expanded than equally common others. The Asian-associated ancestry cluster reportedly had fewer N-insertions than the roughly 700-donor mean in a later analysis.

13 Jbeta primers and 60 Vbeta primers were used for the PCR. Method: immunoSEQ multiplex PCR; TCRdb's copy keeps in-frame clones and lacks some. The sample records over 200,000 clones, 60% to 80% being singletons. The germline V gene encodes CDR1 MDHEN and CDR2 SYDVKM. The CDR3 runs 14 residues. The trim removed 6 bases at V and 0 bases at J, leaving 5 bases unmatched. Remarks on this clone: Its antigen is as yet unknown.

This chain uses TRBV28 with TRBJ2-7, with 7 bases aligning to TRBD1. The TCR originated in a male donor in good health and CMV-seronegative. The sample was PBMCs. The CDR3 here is CASRAGTDSYEQYF. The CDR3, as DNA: TGTGCCAGCAGAGCCGGGACAGACTCCTACGAGCAGTACTTC.